This TCR beta chain derives from a study of blood T cell repertoires in COVID-19. The wider study: Italy, Spain and the United States were the sources of the convalescent and acute COVID-19 samples.

The assay was immunoSEQ multiplex PCR, and TCRdb's table has in-frame clones only and misses some. The repertoire includes under 200,000 clones, approximately 80% of them detected once, and 13% to 15% sits in the top ten. V was shortened by 7 bases and J by 6 bases, with 9 bases between the two germline ends. Germline CDR1 and CDR2: SGHAT and FQNNGV. The CDR3 has 12 residues. This sequence joins TRBV11-2 and TRBJ2-2; no reliable D call. This TCR came from a woman in her 70s with COVID-19, enrolled during active disease. Source material: peripheral blood. CDR3 loop: CASTPYPGELFF. In DNA, the CDR3 is TGTGCCAGCACCCCTTATCCCGGGGAGCTGTTTTTT. Based on the CDR3 plus reference TRBV11-2 and TRBJ2-2, the full variable domain is EAGVAQSPRYKIIEKRQSVAFWCNPISGHATLYWYQQILGQGPKLLIQFQNNGVVDDSQLPKDRFSAERLKGVDSTLKIQPAKLEDSAVYLCASTPYPGELFFGEGSRLTVL.